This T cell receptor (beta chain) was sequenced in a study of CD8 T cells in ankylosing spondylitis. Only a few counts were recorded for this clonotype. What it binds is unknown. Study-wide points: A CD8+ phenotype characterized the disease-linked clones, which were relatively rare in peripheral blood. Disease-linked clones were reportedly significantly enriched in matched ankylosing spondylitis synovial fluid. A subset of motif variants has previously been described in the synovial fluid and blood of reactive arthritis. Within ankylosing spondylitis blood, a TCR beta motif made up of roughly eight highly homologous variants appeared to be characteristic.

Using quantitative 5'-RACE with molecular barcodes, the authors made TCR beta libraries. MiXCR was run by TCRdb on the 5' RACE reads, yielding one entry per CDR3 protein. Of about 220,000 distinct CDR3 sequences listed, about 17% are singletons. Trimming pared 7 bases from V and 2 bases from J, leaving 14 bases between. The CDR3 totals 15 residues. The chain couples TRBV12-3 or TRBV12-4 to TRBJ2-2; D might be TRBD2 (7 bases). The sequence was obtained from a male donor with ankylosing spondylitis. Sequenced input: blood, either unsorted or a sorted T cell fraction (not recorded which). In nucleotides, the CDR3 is TGTGCCAGCACCGGAGGGGGACTAAACACCGGGGAGCTGTTTTTT. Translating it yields CASTGGGLNTGELFF.